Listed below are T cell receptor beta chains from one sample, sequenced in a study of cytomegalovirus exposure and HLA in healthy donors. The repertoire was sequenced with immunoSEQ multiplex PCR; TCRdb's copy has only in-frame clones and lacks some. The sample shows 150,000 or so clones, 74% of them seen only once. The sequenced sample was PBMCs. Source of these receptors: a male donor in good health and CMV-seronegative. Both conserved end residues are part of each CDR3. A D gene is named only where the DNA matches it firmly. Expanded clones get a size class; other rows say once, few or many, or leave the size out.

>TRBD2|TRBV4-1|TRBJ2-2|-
TGCGCCAGCAGCCCCCTAGCGGGGGGGCAGGTCGGGGAGCTGTTTTTT
CASSPLAGGQVGELFF
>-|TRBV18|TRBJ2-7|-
TGTGCCAGCTCTCGAGATCTCTACGAGCAGTACTTC
CASSRDLYEQYF
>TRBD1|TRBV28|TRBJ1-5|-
TGTGCCAGCAGTTTAAGGGGACAGGGGGACAATCAGCCCCAGCATTTT
CASSLRGQGDNQPQHF
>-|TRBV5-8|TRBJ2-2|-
TGTGCCAGCAACGAACTTGTGCAGGCTCGTGGCACCGGGGAGCTGTTTTTT
CASNELVQARGTGELFF
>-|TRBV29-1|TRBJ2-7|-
TGCAGCGTTTTCTCAGACTCCTACGAGCAGTACTTC
CSVFSDSYEQYF
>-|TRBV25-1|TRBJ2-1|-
TGTGCCTTCTCCTGGGCCCGCTACAATGAGCAGTTCTTC
CAFSWARYNEQFF
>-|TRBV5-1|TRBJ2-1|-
TGCGCCAGCAGCCCCCTAACAGGCTACAATGAGCAGTTCTTC
CASSPLTGYNEQFF
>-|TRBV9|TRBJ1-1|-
TGTGCCAGCAGCGTAGGAGGGGGAATGAACACTGAAGCTTTCTTT
CASSVGGGMNTEAFF
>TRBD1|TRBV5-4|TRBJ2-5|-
TGTGCCAGCAGCCTTCCGGGACAGGAGGGGTTATCACTAGAGACCCAGTACTTC
CASSLPGQEGLSLETQYF
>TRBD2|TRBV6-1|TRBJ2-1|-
TGTGCCACCTCCCGGGGAGGGGAAAACAATGAGCAGTTCTTC
CATSRGGENNEQFF
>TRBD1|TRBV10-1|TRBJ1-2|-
TGCGCCAGCAGTGAGCCAAGACAGGGGGCGGGGAGCCATGGCTACACCTTC
CASSEPRQGAGSHGYTF
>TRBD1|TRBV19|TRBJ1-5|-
TGTGCCAGTATCCCGGACAGGAGACATAATCAGCCCCAGCATTTT
CASIPDRRHNQPQHF
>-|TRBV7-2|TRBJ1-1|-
TGTGCCAGCAGCTTAATAGGCGCGGTGACTGAAGCTTTCTTT
CASSLIGAVTEAFF
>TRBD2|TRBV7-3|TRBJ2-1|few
TGTGCCAGCAGCCAACATCCCCCTAGCGGGGGATCCTACAATGAGCAGTTCTTC
CASSQHPPSGGSYNEQFF
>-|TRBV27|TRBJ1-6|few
TGTGCCAGCGCATGGGGACTTTTAAATTCACCCCTCCACTTT
CASAWGLLNSPLHF
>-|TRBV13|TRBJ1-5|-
TGTGCCAGCAGCTTACCTCCGCAGGCTTATAGCAATCAGCCCCAGCATTTT
CASSLPPQAYSNQPQHF
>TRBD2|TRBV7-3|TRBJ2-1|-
TGTGCCAGCAGCTTAAGACCCGGGACTAGCGGATACAATGAGCAGTTCTTC
CASSLRPGTSGYNEQFF
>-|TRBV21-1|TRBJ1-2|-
TGTGCCAGCAGCACCTCCTTCGGACAGGAAGACTATGGCTACACCTTC
CASSTSFGQEDYGYTF
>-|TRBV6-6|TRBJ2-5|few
TGTGCCAGCGAGCTTAGTGAGACCCAGTACTTC
CASELSETQYF
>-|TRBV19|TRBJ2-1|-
TGTGCCAGTAGAGGAGGGGTTGCGCTCGCGGGGTACAATGAGCAGTTCTTC
CASRGGVALAGYNEQFF
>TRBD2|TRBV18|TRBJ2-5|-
TGTGCCAGCTCACCCTACTACACACCACAGCGGGAGGGCCAAGAGACCCAGTACTTC
CASSPYYTPQREGQETQYF
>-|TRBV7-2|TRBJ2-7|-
TGTGCCAGCAGCTTAGGGTCGGTAGCCTACGAGCAGTACTTC
CASSLGSVAYEQYF
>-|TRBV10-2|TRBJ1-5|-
TGCGCCAGCAAGCGGGATCGGAATCAGCCCCAGCATTTT
CASKRDRNQPQHF
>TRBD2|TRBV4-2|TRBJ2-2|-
TGTGCCAGCAGCCAACTTGCCCCGGGACTAGCGGGCTCCGGGGAGCTGTTTTTT
CASSQLAPGLAGSGELFF
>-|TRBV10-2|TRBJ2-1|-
TGCGCCAGCGATGGAGGGGCAGATGAGCAGTTCTTC
CASDGGADEQFF
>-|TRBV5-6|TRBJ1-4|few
TGTGCCAGCAGCTTAGGAATTACAGGTGAAAAACTGTTTTTT
CASSLGITGEKLFF
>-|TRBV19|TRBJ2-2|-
TGTGCCAGTAGTCCCCTAGGGGTAGTAAGCGGGGAGCTGTTTTTT
CASSPLGVVSGELFF
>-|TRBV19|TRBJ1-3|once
TGTGCCAGTAGTATTAGCTCTGGAAACACCATATATTTT
CASSISSGNTIYF
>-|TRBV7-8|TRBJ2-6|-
TGTGCCAGCAGCCTTGGGACTCTCGGGCTAAACGTCCTGACTTTC
CASSLGTLGLNVLTF